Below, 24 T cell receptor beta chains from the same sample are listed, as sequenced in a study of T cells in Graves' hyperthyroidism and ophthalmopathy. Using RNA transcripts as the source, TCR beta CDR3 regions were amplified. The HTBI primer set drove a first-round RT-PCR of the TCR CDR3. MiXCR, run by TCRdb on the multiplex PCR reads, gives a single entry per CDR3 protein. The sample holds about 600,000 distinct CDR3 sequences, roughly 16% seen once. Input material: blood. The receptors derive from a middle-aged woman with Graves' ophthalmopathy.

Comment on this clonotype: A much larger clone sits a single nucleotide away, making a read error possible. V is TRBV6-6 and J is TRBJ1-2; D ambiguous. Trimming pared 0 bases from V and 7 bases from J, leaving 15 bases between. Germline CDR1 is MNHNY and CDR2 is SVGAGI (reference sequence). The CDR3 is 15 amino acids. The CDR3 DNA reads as TGTGCCAGCAGTTACTCGGGCACAAGCCCCTGTGGCTACACCTTC. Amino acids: CASSYSGTSPCGYTF.

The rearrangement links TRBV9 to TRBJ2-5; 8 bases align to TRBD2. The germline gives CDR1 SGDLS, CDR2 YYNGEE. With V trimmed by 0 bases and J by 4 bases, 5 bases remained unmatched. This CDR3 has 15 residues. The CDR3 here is CASSVGAGGGETQYF. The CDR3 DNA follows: TGTGCCAGCAGCGTAGGGGCGGGGGGCGGAGAGACCCAGTACTTC.

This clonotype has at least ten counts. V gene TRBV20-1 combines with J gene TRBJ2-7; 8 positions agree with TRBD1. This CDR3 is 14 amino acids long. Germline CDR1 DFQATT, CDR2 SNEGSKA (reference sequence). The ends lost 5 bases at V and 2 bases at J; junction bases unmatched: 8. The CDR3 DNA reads TGCAGTGCTGGTGGGGGACAGGCTACCTACGAGCAGTACTTC. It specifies CSAGGGQATYEQYF.

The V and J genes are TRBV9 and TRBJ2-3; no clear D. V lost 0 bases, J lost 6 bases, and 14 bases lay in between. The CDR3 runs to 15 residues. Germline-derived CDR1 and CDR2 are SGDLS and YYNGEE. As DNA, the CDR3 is TGTGCCAGCAGCGTAGCTCCGCCGCCAGAGGATACGCAGTATTTT. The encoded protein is CASSVAPPPEDTQYF.

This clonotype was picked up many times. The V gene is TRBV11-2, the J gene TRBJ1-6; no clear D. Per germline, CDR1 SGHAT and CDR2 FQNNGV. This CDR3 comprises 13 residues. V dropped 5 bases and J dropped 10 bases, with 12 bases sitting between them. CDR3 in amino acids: CASSPLIGSPLHF. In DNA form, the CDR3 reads TGTGCCAGCAGCCCCCTCATCGGCTCACCCCTCCACTTT.

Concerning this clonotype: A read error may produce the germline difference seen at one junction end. The CDR3 region has the DNA TGCAGTGCTAGAACCCCGGGAGGCAGTCACTTC. Residues: CSARTPGGSHF. The rearrangement uses TRBV20-1 and TRBJ2-7; 7 positions match TRBD2. The CDR3 extends over 11 amino acids. CDR1 DFQATT and CDR2 SNEGSKA come from the germline V gene (reference sequence).

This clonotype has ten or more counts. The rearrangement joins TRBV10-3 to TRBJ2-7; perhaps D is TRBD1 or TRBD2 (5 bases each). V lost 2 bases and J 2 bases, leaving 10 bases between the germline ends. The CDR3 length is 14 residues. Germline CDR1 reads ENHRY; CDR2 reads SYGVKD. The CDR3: CAISEAQGPYEQYF. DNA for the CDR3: TGTGCCATCAGTGAGGCCCAGGGACCCTACGAGCAGTACTTC.

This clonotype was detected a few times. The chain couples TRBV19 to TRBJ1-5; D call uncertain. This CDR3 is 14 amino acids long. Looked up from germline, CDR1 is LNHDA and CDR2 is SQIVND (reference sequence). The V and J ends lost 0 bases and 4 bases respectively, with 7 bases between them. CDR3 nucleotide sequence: TGTGCCAGTAGTATAGAAAGCAGGAATCAGCCCCAGCATTTT. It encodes CASSIESRNQPQHF.

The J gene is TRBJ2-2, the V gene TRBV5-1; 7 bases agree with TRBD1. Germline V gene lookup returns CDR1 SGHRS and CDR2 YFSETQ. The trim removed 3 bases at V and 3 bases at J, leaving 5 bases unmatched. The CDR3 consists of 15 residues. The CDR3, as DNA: TGCGCCAGCAGCTCATACGGGACAGACACCGGGGAGCTGTTTTTT. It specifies CASSSYGTDTGELFF.

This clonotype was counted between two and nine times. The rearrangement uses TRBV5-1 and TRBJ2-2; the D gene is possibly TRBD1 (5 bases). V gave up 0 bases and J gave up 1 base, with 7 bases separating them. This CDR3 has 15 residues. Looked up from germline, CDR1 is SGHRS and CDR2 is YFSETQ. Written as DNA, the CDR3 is TGCGCCAGCAGCTTGGTTGGACAGAACACCGGGGAGCTGTTTTTT. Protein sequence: CASSLVGQNTGELFF.

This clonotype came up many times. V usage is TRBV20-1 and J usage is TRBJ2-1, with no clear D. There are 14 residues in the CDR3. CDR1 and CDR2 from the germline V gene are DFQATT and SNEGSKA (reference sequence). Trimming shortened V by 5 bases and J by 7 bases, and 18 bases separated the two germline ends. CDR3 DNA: TGCAGTGCTCAAAATAATTTGGGTGGGAATGAGCAGTTCTTC. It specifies CSAQNNLGGNEQFF.

CDR3: CASSSLYQETQFF. Here the CDR3 DNA reads TGTGCCAGCAGCTCCCTGTACCAAGAGACCCAGTTCTTC. The V gene is TRBV7-2, the J gene TRBJ2-5; D gene ambiguous. The J call may be mistaken, given a closer DNA end match to TRBJ2-1. Germline assignment: CDR1 SGHTA and CDR2 FQGNSA. This CDR3 has 13 residues.

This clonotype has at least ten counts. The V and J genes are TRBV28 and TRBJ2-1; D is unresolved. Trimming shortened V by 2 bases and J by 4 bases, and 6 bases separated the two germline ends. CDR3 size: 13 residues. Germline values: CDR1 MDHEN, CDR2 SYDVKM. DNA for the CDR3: TGTGCCAGCAGTTTACTACCGTACAATGAGCAGTTCTTC. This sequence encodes CASSLLPYNEQFF.

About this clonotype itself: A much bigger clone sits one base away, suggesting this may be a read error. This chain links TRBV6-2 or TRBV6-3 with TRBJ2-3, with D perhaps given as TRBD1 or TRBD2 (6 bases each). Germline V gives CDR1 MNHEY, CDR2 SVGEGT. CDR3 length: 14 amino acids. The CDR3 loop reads CASSNLGGTGTQYF. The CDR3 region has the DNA TGTGCCAGCAGCAACCTCGGGGGCACAGGTACGCAGTATTTT.

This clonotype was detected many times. CDR3 nucleotide sequence: TGTGCCAGCAGCCCCCGGAGCGGGGTAGTGGAGACCCAGTACTTC. Residues: CASSPRSGVVETQYF. J is TRBJ2-5 and V is TRBV12-3 or TRBV12-4; TRBD2 aligns across 7 bases. The CDR3 extends over 15 amino acids. The V and J ends lost 6 bases and 5 bases, in that order; junction bases with no gene match: 12.

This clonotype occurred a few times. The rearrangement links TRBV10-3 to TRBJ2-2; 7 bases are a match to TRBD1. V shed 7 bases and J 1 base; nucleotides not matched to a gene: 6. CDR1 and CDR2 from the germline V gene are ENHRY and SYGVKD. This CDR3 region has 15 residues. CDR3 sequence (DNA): TGTGCCATCAAAATACAGGGGTGGAACACCGGGGAGCTGTTTTTT. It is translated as CAIKIQGWNTGELFF.

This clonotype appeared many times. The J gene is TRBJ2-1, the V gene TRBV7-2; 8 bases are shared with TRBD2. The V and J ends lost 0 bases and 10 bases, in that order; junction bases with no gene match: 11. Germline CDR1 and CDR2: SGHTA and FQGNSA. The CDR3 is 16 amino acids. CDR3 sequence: CASSLAPSGGHGEQFF. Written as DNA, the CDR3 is TGTGCCAGCAGCTTAGCGCCCAGCGGGGGCCATGGGGAGCAGTTCTTC.

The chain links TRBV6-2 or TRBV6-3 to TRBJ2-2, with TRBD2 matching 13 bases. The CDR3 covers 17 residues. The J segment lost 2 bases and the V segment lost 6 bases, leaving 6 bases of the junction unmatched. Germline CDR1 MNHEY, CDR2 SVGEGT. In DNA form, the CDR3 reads TGTGCCAGCAGCCCCTGGACTAGCGGGAGCAACACCGGGGAGCTGTTTTTT. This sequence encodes CASSPWTSGSNTGELFF.

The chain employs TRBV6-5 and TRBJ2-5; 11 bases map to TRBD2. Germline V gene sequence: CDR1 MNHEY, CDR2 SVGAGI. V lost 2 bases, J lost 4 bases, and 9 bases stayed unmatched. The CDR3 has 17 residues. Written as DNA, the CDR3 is TGTGCCAGCAGTTACGCTCATAGCGGGGGGGCCACAGAGACCCAGTACTTC. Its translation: CASSYAHSGGATETQYF.

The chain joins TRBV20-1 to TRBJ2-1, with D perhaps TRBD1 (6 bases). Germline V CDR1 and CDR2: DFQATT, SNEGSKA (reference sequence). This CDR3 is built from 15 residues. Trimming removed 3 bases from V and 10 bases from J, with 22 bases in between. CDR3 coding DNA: TGCAGTGCTAGGGGTCGGACAGTACTGGACCTCGAGCAGTTCTTC. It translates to CSARGRTVLDLEQFF.

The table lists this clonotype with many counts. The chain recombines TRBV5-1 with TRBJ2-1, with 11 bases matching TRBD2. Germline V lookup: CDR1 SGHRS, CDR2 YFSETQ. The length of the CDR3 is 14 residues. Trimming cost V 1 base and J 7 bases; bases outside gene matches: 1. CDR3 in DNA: TGCGCCAGCAGCTTGACTAGCGGGAGTAATGAGCAGTTCTTC. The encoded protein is CASSLTSGSNEQFF.

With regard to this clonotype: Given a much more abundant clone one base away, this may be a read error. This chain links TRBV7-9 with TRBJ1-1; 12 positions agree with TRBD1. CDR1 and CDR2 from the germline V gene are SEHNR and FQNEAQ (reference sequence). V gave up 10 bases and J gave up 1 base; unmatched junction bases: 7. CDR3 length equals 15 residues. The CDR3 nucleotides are TGTGCCAACAGAGCGGGACAGGGGGCGAACACTGAAGCTTTCTTT. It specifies CANRAGQGANTEAFF.

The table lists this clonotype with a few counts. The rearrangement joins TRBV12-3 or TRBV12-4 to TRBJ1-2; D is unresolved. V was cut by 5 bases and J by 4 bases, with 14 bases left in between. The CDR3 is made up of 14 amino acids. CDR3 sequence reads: CASSPSGTLYGYTF. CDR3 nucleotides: TGTGCCAGCAGTCCCTCGGGCACGCTCTATGGCTACACCTTC.

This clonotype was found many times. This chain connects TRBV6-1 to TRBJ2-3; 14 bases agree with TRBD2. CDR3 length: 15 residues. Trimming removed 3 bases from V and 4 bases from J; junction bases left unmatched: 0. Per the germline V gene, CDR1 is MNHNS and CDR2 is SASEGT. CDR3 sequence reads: CASSETSGGADTQYF. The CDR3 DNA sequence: TGTGCCAGCAGTGAGACTAGCGGGGGGGCAGATACGCAGTATTTT.